The clone carrying this T cell receptor beta chain was counted only a few times. These data come from a study of blood T cells in healthy people across ages. Background on the study: Template switching recovered approximately one barcoded beta molecule for every two T cells.

There are 15 residues in the CDR3. V gave up 6 bases and J gave up 2 bases; unmatched junction bases: 10. Germline V gene lookup returns CDR1 DFQATT and CDR2 SNEGSKA (reference sequence). Every donor gave ten milliliters of peripheral blood. Isolated PBMCs totaled at least 7 million in each sample. Next came a second PCR, run for about 6 to 12 cycles, which used a sample-barcoded 5' primer along with a J-beta primer mix. TCRdb itself ran the 5' RACE reads through MiXCR, one entry per CDR3 protein. Found here are roughly 1.5 million distinct CDR3 sequences, 35% to 45% of them singletons; the top ten hold about 4.1%.

Sequenced input: blood. The chain is built from TRBV20-1 and TRBJ2-3, with 8 bases fitting TRBD2. This clonotype originated in a woman aged 18-29 years in good health. Here the CDR3 DNA reads TGCAGTGCCCCAGATAGCGGGATTTCCACAGATACGCAGTATTTT. Translation gives CSAPDSGISTDTQYF.